The 17 T cell receptor beta chains presented below share a single source sample, sequenced in a study of blood T cells in healthy people across ages. Primed by a sample-barcoded 5' primer and a J-beta primer mix, a second PCR proceeded for about 6 to 12 cycles. Each CDR3 protein is one row after TCRdb ran MiXCR on the 5' RACE reads. The data hold about 1 million distinct CDR3 sequences, with 35% to 50% observed a single time. The sample consisted of blood. The receptors were sampled from an older woman in good health.

The chain is built from TRBV10-1 and TRBJ2-5; 8 nucleotides agree with TRBD2. The germline V gene encodes CDR1 WNHNN and CDR2 SYGVQD (reference sequence). This CDR3 spans 15 amino acids. With V trimmed by 2 bases and J by 1 base, 3 bases remained unmatched. CDR3 DNA sequence: TGCGCCAGCAGTGAGGCGGGGGGACTCCAAGAGACCCAGTACTTC. Amino acids: CASSEAGGLQETQYF.

This chain connects TRBV29-1 to TRBJ2-7; D is possibly TRBD1 (6 bases). Deletions cut 6 bases from V and 4 bases from J, with 10 bases between. The CDR3 loop spans 11 amino acids. Germline V gives CDR1 SQVTM, CDR2 ANQGSEA. CDR3 in DNA: TGCAGCGTGACGGGACAATACGAGCAGTACTTC. Translated, it gives CSVTGQYEQYF.

This clonotype was observed a few times. V and J are TRBV24-1 and TRBJ2-1; 8 positions agree with TRBD2. J gave up 2 bases and V 3 bases, and 5 bases lay outside the gene matches. Germline CDR1 and CDR2: KGHDR and SFDVKD. This CDR3 contains 16 residues. The CDR3 region is CATSDPAGDAYNEQFF. In nucleotides, the CDR3 is TGTGCCACCAGTGATCCAGCGGGAGACGCCTACAATGAGCAGTTCTTC.

The genes are TRBV29-1 and TRBJ2-1; TRBD2 aligns across 7 bases. This CDR3 spans 12 amino acids. With 3 bases clipped from V and 9 bases from J, the junction kept 5 bases outside the gene matches. Germline-derived CDR1 and CDR2 are SQVTM and ANQGSEA. DNA of the CDR3: TGCAGCGTTGAGGCGGGAGTGTCTGAGCAGTTCTTC. This sequence encodes CSVEAGVSEQFF.

A note on this clonotype: The junction does not match germline at one end; this may be a read error. The gene calls are TRBV9 and TRBJ2-7; D is perhaps TRBD1 or TRBD2 (5 bases each). There are 12 residues in the CDR3. Germline CDR1 reads SGDLS; CDR2 reads YYNGEE. The CDR3 DNA follows: TGTGCCAGCAGCGAGGGGAGCTACGAGCGGTACTTC. This codes for CASSEGSYERYF. Based on the CDR3 plus reference TRBV9 and TRBJ2-7, the full variable domain is DSGVTQTPKHLITATGQRVTLRCSPRSGDLSVYWYQQSLDQGLQFLIQYYNGEERAKGNILERFSAQQFPDLHSELNLSSLELGDSALYFCASSEGSYERYFGPGTRLTVT.

The chain employs TRBV6-6 and TRBJ1-2; tentative D call: TRBD1 (5 bases). Trimming stripped 8 bases from V and 6 bases from J, with 19 bases between. Germline V CDR1 and CDR2: MNHNY, SVGAGI (reference sequence). There are 14 residues in the CDR3. CDR3 bases: TGTGCCAGCCGCCTAGAGGGACTGAAGAATGGCTACACCTTC. Its translation is CASRLEGLKNGYTF.

In this sample, this clonotype turned up once. The V gene is TRBV12-3 or TRBV12-4, the J gene TRBJ2-2; 8 bases agree with TRBD2. This CDR3 contains 13 residues. With 6 bases clipped from V and 5 bases from J, the junction kept 2 bases outside the gene matches. CDR3 in DNA: TGTGCCAGCAGGCCGGGAGGGACCGGGGAGCTGTTTTTT. Amino acids: CASRPGGTGELFF.

The chain carries TRBV5-1 and TRBJ2-3; TRBD1 matches 8 bases. The CDR3 totals 14 residues. V shed 3 bases and J 6 bases; nucleotides not matched to a gene: 6. The germline V gene has CDR1 SGHRS and CDR2 YFSETQ. In DNA, the CDR3 is TGCGCCAGCAGCTACCAGGGGGCGGAGGATACGCAGTATTTT. Translating gives CASSYQGAEDTQYF.

The chain is built from TRBV11-2 and TRBJ1-2; D uncertain. Germline CDR1 and CDR2: SGHAT and FQNNGV. The CDR3 extends over 12 amino acids. V shed 0 bases and J shed 7 bases, with 6 bases lying between them. As DNA, the CDR3 is TGTGCCAGCAGCTTAGATACCTCTGGCTACACCTTC. This translates into CASSLDTSGYTF.

This sequence joins TRBV12-3 or TRBV12-4 and TRBJ1-4; D unresolved. CDR3 length: 15 residues. V was pared by 6 bases and J by 8 bases, with 19 bases between. In DNA form, the CDR3 reads TGTGCCAGCAGGCCGGGAGGGAACCGGCGGGAAAAACTGTTTTTT. Amino acid sequence: CASRPGGNRREKLFF.

This clonotype was seen a few times. The gene calls are TRBV28 and TRBJ2-5, with D perhaps matching TRBD1 (5 bases). The J call may be faulty, since TRBJ2-7 better matches the DNA end. The CDR3 length is 17 residues. Germline V gene lookup returns CDR1 MDHEN and CDR2 SYDVKM. This CDR3 reads CASSSRSRGVRVDEQYF. The CDR3 DNA is TGTGCCAGCAGTAGTCGGTCCCGCGGCGTCAGGGTCGACGAGCAGTACTTC.

The chain uses TRBV5-4 and TRBJ1-1; possibly TRBD1 for D (5 bases). Germline loops: CDR1 SGHNT, CDR2 YYREEE (reference sequence). The V and J ends lost 1 base and 3 bases respectively, with 13 bases between them. This CDR3 has 15 residues. The CDR3: CASSLSRRGDTEAFF. DNA for the CDR3: TGTGCCAGCAGCTTGTCCAGGAGAGGGGACACTGAAGCTTTCTTT.

The chain uses TRBV19 and TRBJ1-1; 11 bases map to TRBD1. Germline V gene sequence: CDR1 LNHDA, CDR2 SQIVND (reference sequence). Trimming at V came to 6 bases and at J to 1 base, leaving 10 bases not matched to a gene. There are 17 residues in the CDR3. The CDR3 protein is CASSPRTGGRGNTEAFF. The CDR3 DNA follows: TGTGCCAGTAGCCCCCGGACAGGGGGCCGAGGGAACACTGAAGCTTTCTTT.

The J gene is TRBJ2-2, the V gene TRBV7-9; possible D gene TRBD1, 6 bases. In germline, CDR1 is SEHNR, CDR2 FQNEAQ (reference sequence). Between the trimmed V and J ends, which lost 1 base and 0 bases, there was a span of 6 bases. The CDR3 covers 15 residues. The CDR3 loop is CASSLGQANTGELFF. The CDR3 region has the DNA TGTGCCAGCAGCTTAGGACAGGCGAACACCGGGGAGCTGTTTTTT. Full variable domain (remainder filled in from reference TRBV7-9 and TRBJ2-2): DTGVSQNPRHKITKRGQNVTFRCDPISEHNRLYWYRQTLGQGPEFLTYFQNEAQLEKSRLLSDRFSAERPKGSFSTLEIQRTEQGDSAMYLCASSLGQANTGELFFGEGSRLTVL.

On this clonotype: It may be a read error: a sequence one base away is much more abundant. The chain is built from TRBV20-1 and TRBJ2-3; the D is unclear. Germline values: CDR1 DFQATT, CDR2 SNEGSKA (reference sequence). Trimming stripped 0 bases from V and 5 bases from J, with 6 bases between. The CDR3 is 12 residues long. CDR3 in DNA: TGCAGTGCTAGAGAATGGGGAGATACGCAGTATTTT. Translating gives CSAREWGDTQYF.

The CDR3 bases are TGTGCCACCAGCGGACTAGTGGCCAGCTCCTACGAGCAGTACTTC. This encodes CATSGLVASSYEQYF. The rearrangement links TRBV15 to TRBJ2-7, with 7 bases lining up with TRBD2. This CDR3 comprises 15 residues. J lost 0 bases, V lost 5 bases, and 7 bases had no gene match. Germline V gene sequence: CDR1 LNHNV, CDR2 YYDKDF (reference sequence).

The V and J genes are TRBV5-1 and TRBJ2-1, with 10 nucleotides matching TRBD2. V lost 4 bases to trimming and J lost 2 bases; unmatched junction nucleotides: 6. CDR1 is SGHRS, CDR2 YFSETQ, per germline. This CDR3 spans 16 amino acids. The CDR3 nucleotides read TGCGCCAGCAGCGAAGCCGGACTAGCGGCCTACAATGAGCAGTTCTTC. It is translated as CASSEAGLAAYNEQFF.